This is a list of T cell receptor beta chains from one sample in a study of CD8 T cells in Susac syndrome. From the immunoSEQ multiplex PCR reads, TCRdb called clonotypes with MiXCR, one entry per CDR3 protein. The sample consists of more than 200,000 distinct CDR3 sequences, around 95% of them appearing once. The sequencing sample was made of CD4+ T cells from PBMCs. Receptors were obtained from a human donor with multiple sclerosis. Both conserved end residues are part of each CDR3. The order of the fields is D gene, clone size, J gene, V gene, CDR3 protein, CDR3 DNA. A D gene is named only where the DNA matches it firmly. Clone size appears in some rows only: once, few, many, or a class for an expanded clone.

D: TRBD2
size: -
J: TRBJ2-2
V: TRBV7-8
CDR3: CASSFGLAANTGELFF
DNA: TGTGCCAGCAGCTTCGGACTAGCGGCGAACACCGGGGAGCTGTTTTTT

D: TRBD2
size: -
J: TRBJ2-5
V: TRBV20-1
CDR3: CSARNSGRAGETQYF
DNA: TGCAGTGCTAGAAATAGCGGGAGGGCCGGGGAGACCCAGTACTTC

D: TRBD1
size: -
J: TRBJ1-2
V: TRBV7-2
CDR3: CASSTRGRVYGYTF
DNA: TGTGCCAGCAGCACCAGGGGGCGAGTCTATGGCTACACCTTC

D: -
size: -
J: TRBJ2-7
V: TRBV18
CDR3: CASSPPRQTYEQYF
DNA: TGTGCCAGCTCACCACCCCGGCAGACCTACGAGCAGTACTTC

D: -
size: once
J: TRBJ2-7
V: TRBV30
CDR3: CAWGSSYEQYF
DNA: TGTGCCTGGGGCAGCTCCTACGAGCAGTACTTC

D: -
size: -
J: TRBJ2-6
V: TRBV29-1
CDR3: CSASISGANVLTF
DNA: TGCAGCGCATCGATCTCTGGGGCCAACGTCCTGACTTTC

D: -
size: -
J: TRBJ2-1
V: TRBV4-2
CDR3: CASSQVRGDDYNEQFF
DNA: TGTGCCAGCAGCCAAGTACGGGGAGACGACTACAATGAGCAGTTCTTC

D: TRBD2
size: -
J: TRBJ2-1
V: TRBV18
CDR3: CASSAGGGIEQFF
DNA: TGTGCCAGCTCAGCTGGCGGGGGTATTGAGCAGTTCTTC

D: -
size: -
J: TRBJ1-1
V: TRBV27
CDR3: CASSFHGLNTEAFF
DNA: TGTGCCAGCAGTTTTCACGGACTTAACACTGAAGCTTTCTTT

D: -
size: -
J: TRBJ2-5
V: TRBV20-1
CDR3: CSAPTSGGSSPGTQYF
DNA: TGCAGTGCACCCACGTCCGGGGGTTCATCCCCGGGGACCCAGTACTTC

D: TRBD1
size: -
J: TRBJ2-4
V: TRBV6-5
CDR3: CASSLGQGGAKNIQHF
DNA: TGTGCCAGCAGTTTGGGACAGGGGGGAGCCAAAAACATTCAGCACTTC

D: TRBD2
size: -
J: TRBJ2-5
V: TRBV9
CDR3: CASSVAEGGLETQYF
DNA: TGTGCCAGCAGCGTAGCAGAGGGAGGGTTAGAGACCCAGTACTTC

D: -
size: -
J: TRBJ2-3
V: TRBV7-8
CDR3: CASSRSGPRRGTDTQYF
DNA: TGTGCCAGCAGCCGTAGCGGTCCTAGGCGCGGCACAGATACGCAGTATTTT

D: -
size: once
J: TRBJ1-4
V: TRBV30
CDR3: CAWSGVGGEKLFF
DNA: TGTGCCTGGAGTGGAGTTGGAGGTGAAAAACTGTTTTTT

D: -
size: few
J: TRBJ1-2
V: TRBV28
CDR3: CASSLLGNYGYTF
DNA: TGTGCCAGCAGTTTGCTAGGGAACTATGGCTACACCTTC

D: TRBD1
size: -
J: TRBJ2-1
V: TRBV4-1
CDR3: CASSQAPGGSYNEQFF
DNA: TGCGCCAGCAGCCAAGCTCCAGGGGGCTCCTACAATGAGCAGTTCTTC

D: -
size: -
J: TRBJ1-2
V: TRBV4-1
CDR3: CASSQVGHRDDGYTF
DNA: TGCGCCAGCAGCCAGGTCGGCCATCGGGACGATGGCTACACCTTC

D: -
size: -
J: TRBJ2-1
V: TRBV5-1
CDR3: CASSLEGGGSLREQFF
DNA: TGCGCCAGCAGCTTGGAGGGAGGGGGTTCCCTAAGGGAGCAGTTCTTC

D: -
size: -
J: TRBJ1-6
V: TRBV15
CDR3: CATSGHRNSPLHF
DNA: TGTGCCACCTCGGGACACCGTAATTCACCCCTCCACTTT

D: -
size: -
J: TRBJ2-7
V: TRBV9
CDR3: CASSPGSGGLWQYF
DNA: TGTGCCAGCAGCCCGGGGTCCGGGGGGCTGTGGCAGTACTTC

D: -
size: -
J: TRBJ2-5
V: TRBV29-1
CDR3: CSVQGILLETQYF
DNA: TGCAGCGTTCAGGGGATTTTATTGGAGACCCAGTACTTC

D: -
size: -
J: TRBJ2-6
V: TRBV29-1
CDR3: CSVSQSGANVLTF
DNA: TGCAGCGTGTCCCAATCTGGGGCCAACGTCCTGACTTTC

D: -
size: -
J: TRBJ2-5
V: TRBV27
CDR3: CASSLSIGSGETQYF
DNA: TGTGCCAGCAGTTTATCGATCGGGTCGGGAGAGACCCAGTACTTC